The entry that follows covers one TCR beta chain sequence. The sample comes from a study of cytomegalovirus exposure and HLA in healthy donors. The CDR3 contains 15 residues. Between the trimmed V and J ends, which lost 6 bases and 2 bases, there was a span of 16 bases. Germline loops: CDR1 MNHNS, CDR2 SASEGT. The PCR made use of 60 Vbeta and 13 Jbeta primers. Assay used: immunoSEQ multiplex PCR; TCRdb lists only in-frame clones, some missing. The table has 200,000 or so clones, over 75% seen once; the top ten hold about 2.7%. The source is a young woman in good health and CMV-seronegative. Sample: PBMCs. The V gene is TRBV6-1, the J gene TRBJ2-5, with D maybe TRBD2 (6 bases). The CDR3 nucleotides read TGTGCCAGCAGAATACACAGGACTATTCAAGAGACCCAGTACTTC. Translation: CASRIHRTIQETQYF.